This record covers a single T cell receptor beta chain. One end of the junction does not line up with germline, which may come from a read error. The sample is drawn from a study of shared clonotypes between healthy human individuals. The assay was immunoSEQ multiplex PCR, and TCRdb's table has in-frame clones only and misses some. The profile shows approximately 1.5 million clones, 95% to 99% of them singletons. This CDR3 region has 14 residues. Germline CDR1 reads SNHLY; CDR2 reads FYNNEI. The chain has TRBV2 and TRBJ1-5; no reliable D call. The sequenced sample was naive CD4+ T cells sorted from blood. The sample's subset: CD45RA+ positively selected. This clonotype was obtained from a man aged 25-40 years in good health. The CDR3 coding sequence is TGTGCCAGCAGTGAAGGGCAGCCCCAAGCGCCCCGGCATTTT. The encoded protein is CASSEGQPQAPRHF.